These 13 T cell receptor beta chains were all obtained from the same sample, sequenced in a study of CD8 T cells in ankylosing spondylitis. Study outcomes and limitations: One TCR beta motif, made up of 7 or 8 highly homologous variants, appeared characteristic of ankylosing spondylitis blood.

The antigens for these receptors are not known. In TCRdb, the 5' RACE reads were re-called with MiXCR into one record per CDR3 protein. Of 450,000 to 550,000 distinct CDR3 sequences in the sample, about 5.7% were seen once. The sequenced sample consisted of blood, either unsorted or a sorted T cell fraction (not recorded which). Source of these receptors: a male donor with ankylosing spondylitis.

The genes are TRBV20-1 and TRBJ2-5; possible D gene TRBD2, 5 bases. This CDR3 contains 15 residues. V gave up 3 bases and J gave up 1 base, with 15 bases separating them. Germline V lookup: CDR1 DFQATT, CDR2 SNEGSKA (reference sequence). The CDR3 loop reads CSARARTGSQETQYF. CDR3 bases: TGCAGTGCTAGGGCCCGGACGGGATCCCAAGAGACCCAGTACTTC.

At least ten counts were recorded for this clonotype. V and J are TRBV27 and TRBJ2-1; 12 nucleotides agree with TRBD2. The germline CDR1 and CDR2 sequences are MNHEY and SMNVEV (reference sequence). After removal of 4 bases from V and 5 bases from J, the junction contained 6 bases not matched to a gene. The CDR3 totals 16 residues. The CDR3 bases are TGTGCCAGCAGTTCCCGGACTAGCGGGAATAACAATGAGCAGTTCTTC. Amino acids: CASSSRTSGNNNEQFF.

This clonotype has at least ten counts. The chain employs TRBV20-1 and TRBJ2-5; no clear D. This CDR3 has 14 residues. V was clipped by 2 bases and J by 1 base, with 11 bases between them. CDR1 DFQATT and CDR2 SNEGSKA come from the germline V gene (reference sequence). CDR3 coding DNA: TGCAGTGCTAGAAGAGAAGAGGTCCAAGAGACCCAGTACTTC. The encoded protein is CSARREEVQETQYF.

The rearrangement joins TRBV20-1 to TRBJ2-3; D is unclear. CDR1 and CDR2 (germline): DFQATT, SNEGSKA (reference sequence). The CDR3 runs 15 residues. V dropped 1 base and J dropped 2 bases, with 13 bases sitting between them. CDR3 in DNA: TGCAGTGCTAGAGGGACCCCCGGATCCACAGATACGCAGTATTTT. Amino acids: CSARGTPGSTDTQYF.

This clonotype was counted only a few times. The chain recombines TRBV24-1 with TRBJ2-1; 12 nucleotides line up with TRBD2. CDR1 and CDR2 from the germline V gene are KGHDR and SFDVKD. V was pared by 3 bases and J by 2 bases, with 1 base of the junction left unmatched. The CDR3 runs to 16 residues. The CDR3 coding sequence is TGTGCCACCAGTGATCCTAGCGGGGGGGCCTACAATGAGCAGTTCTTC. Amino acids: CATSDPSGGAYNEQFF.

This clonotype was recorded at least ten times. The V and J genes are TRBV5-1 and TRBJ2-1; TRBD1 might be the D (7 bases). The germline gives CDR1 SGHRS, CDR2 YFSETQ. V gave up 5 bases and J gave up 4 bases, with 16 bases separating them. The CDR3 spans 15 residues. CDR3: CASRSAGQHYNEQFF. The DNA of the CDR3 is TGCGCCAGCAGGTCGGCGGGACAGCATTACAATGAGCAGTTCTTC.

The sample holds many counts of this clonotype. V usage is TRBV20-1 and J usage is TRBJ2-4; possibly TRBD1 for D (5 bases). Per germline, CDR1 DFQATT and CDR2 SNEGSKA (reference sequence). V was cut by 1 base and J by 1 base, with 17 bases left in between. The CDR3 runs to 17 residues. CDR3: CSARARGTGYAKNIQYF. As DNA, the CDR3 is TGCAGTGCTAGAGCCCGAGGTACAGGCTACGCCAAAAACATTCAGTACTTC.

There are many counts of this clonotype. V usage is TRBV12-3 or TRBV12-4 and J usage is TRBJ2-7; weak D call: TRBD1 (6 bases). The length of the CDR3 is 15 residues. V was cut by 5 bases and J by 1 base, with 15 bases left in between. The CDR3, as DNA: TGTGCCAGCAGTCCGACAGGAGCCCTATCCTACGAGCAGTACTTC. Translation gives CASSPTGALSYEQYF.

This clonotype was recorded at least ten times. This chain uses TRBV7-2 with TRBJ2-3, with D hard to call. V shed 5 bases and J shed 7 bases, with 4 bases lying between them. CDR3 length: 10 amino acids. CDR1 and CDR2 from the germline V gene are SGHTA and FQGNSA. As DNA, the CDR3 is TGTGCCAGCAGCCTTAATACGCAGTATTTT. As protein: CASSLNTQYF.

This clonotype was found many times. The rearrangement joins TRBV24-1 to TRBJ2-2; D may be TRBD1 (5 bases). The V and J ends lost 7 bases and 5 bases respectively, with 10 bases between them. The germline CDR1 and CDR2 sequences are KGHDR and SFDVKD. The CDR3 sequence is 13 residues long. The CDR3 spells CATRDTRTGELFF. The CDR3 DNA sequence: TGTGCCACCAGGGACACCCGTACCGGGGAGCTGTTTTTT.

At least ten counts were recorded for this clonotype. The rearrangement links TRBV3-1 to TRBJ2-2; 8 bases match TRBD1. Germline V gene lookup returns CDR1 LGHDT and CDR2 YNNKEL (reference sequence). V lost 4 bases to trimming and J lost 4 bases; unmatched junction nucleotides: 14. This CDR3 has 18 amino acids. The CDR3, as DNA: TGTGCCAGCAGCCGTCATTCAATCGCAGACAGGGGCACCGGGGAGCTGTTTTTT. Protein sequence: CASSRHSIADRGTGELFF.

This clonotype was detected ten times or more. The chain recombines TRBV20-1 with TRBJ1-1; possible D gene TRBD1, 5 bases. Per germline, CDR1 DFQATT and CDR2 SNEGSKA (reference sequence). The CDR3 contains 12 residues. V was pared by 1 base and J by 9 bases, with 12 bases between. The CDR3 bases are TGCAGTGCTAGAGCCGGGACCGCGAAAGCTTTCTTT. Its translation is CSARAGTAKAFF.

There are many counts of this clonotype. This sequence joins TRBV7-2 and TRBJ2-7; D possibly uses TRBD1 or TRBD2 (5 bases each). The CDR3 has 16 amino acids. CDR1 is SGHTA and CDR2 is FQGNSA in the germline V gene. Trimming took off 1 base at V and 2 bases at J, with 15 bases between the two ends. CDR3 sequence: CASSLVPLGVTYEQYF. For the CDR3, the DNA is TGTGCCAGCAGCTTAGTACCGCTGGGGGTTACCTACGAGCAGTACTTC.